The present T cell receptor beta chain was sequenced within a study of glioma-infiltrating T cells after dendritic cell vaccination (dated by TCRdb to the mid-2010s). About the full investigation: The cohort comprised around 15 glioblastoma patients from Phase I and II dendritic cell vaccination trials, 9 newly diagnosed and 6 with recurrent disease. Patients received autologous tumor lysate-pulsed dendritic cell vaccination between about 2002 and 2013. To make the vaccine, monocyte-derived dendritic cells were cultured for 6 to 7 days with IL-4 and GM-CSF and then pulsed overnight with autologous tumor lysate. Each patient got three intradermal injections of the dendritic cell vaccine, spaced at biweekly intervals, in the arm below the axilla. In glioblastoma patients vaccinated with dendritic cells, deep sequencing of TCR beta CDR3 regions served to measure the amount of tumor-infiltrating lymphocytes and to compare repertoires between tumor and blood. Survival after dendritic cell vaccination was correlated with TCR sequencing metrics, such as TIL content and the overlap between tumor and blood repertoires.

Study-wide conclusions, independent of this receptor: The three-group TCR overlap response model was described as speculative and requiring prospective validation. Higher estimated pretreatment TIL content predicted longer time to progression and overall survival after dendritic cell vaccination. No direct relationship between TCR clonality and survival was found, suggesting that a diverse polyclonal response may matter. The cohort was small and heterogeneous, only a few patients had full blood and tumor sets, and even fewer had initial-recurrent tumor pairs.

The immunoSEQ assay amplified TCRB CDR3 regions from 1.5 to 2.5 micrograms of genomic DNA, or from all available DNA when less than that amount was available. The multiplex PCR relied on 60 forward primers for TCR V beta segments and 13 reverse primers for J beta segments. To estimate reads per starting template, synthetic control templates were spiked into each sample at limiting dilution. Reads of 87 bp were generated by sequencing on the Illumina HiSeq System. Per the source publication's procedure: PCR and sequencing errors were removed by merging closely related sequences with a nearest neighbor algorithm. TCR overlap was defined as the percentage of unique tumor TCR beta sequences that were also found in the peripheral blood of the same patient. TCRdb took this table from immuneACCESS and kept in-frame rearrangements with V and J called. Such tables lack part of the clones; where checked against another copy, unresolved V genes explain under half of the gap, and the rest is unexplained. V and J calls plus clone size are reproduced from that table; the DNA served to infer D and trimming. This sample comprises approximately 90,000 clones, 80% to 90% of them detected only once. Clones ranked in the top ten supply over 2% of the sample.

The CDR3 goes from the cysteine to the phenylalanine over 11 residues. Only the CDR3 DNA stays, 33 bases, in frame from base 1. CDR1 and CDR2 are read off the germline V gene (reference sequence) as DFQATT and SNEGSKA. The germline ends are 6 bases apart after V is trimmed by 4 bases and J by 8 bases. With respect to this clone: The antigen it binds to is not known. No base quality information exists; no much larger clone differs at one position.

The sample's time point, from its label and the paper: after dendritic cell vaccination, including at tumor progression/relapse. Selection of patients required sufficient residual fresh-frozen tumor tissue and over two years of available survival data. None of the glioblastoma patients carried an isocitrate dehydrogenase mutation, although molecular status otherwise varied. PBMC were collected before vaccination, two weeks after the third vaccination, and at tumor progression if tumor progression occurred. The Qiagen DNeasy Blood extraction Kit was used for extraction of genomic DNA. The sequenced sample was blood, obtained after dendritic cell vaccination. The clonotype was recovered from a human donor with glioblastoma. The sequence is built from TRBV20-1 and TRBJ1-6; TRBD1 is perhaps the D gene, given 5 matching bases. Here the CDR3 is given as CSATRDSPLHF. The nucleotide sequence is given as TGCAGTGCTACCAGGGATTCACCCCTCCACTTT.